The source of this TCR beta chain is a study of cytomegalovirus exposure and HLA in healthy donors. Notes on the study in general: Using the classifier, cytomegalovirus status was reportedly diagnosed with high specificity and sensitivity. Whilst most TCR sequences proved rare, a subset of public TCRs occurred across many donors.

Primers for the PCR totalled 60 Vbeta and 13 Jbeta. The table came from immunoSEQ multiplex PCR; TCRdb's copy has only in-frame clones and leaves some out. The sample carries under 150,000 clones, roughly 70% recorded once. Germline V gene data show CDR1 as SNHLY and CDR2 as FYNNEI. V lost 8 bases to trimming and J lost 6 bases; unmatched junction nucleotides: 16. The CDR3 consists of 17 residues. As concerns this clone: No antigen is known for it.

The chain employs TRBV2 and TRBJ1-5; 10 bases align to TRBD1. The sequence came from a man aged 18 to 29 in good health and CMV-seropositive. Sequencing was carried out using PBMCs. This CDR3 is CASQGDRGFGIGQPQHF. The CDR3 DNA reads as TGTGCCAGCCAAGGGGACAGGGGCTTTGGTATCGGTCAGCCCCAGCATTTT. Together with reference TRBV2 and TRBJ1-5, the CDR3 gives the full variable domain: EPEVTQTPSHQVTQMGQEVILRCVPISNHLYFYWYRQILGQKVEFLVSFYNNEISEKSEIFDDQFSVERPDGSNFTLKIRSTKLEDSAMYFCASQGDRGFGIGQPQHFGDGTRLSIL.